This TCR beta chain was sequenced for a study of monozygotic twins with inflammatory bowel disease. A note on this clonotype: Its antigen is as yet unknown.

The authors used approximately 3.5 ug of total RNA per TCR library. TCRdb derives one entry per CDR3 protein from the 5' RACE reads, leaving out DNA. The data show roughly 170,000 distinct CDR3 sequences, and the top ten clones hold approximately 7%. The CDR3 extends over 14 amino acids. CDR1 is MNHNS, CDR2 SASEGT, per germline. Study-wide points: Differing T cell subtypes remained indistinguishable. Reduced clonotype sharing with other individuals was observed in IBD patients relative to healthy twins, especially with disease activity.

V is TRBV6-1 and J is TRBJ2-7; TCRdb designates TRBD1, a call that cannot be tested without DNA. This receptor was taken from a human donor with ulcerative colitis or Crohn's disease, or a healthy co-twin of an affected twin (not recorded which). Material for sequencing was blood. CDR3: CASSGGISSYEQYF.